This T cell receptor (beta chain) was documented in a study of T cells after yellow fever vaccination (dated by TCRdb to about 2019). In the study overall: The SMART-Seq v4 Ultra Low Input RNA kit was used to prepare libraries from fractions with low cell numbers. To track T-cell clones before and after primary and booster YFV17D yellow fever vaccination, bulk TCR alpha and beta repertoires were sequenced longitudinally. Two healthy male donors made up the cohort, one aged 18 to 29 years and the other aged 30 to 40 years. Blood was drawn at multiple timepoints before and after primary and secondary immunization, with bulk PBMC replicates and cell subsets isolated.

On the study overall, not on this receptor specifically: A small fraction of clonotypes showed up in both the CD4 and CD8 compartments, probably as a result of convergent recombination. After the booster, most of the clones that had expanded following primary vaccination were detected again (just under 97% of CD4 and more than 85% of CD8), which suggests that memory was broadly maintained. Computational filtering was needed because FACS-sorted repertoires could contain abundant contaminating clonotypes from the bulk population. Compared with the primary T-cell response, the secondary T-cell response was faster but weaker, reaching its peak on day 5 rather than on day 15. The study included only a couple of donors, which limits how far the findings can be generalized.

Including the terminal cysteine and phenylalanine, the CDR3 comprises 13 residues. Of all the DNA, just the CDR3 is kept, 39 bases in frame from base 1. V gives up 5 bases and J gives up 5 bases, and the segment between their germline ends measures 13 bases. Reading the germline V gene gives CDR1 SQVTM and CDR2 ANQGSEA. Per the publication, the treatment or condition label means: live attenuated yellow fever vaccine strain. At each blood-draw timepoint, two biological replicates of bulk PBMCs were obtained. PBMCs were isolated from peripheral blood using a standard Ficoll-Paque protocol. TriZol was used to extract RNA from bulk PBMCs, CD4 and CD8 fractions, and dextramer-positive and dextramer-negative fractions. TCR cDNA was synthesized by 5'RACE template switching, which introduced a universal primer site and unique molecular identifiers. Priming of cDNA synthesis was performed from both the TCR alpha and TCR beta constant segments. Libraries were amplified in two PCR steps, with sample barcodes and sequencing adapters added in the second step. Sequencing of libraries was done on Illumina HiSeq 2500 (2x100 bp) or NovaSeq (2x150 bp). Per the source publication's procedure: MIGEC handled demultiplexing of reads and collapsing into UMI consensus sequences, while MiXCR performed V(D)J alignment. Vaccine-responding clonotypes were identified with edgeR using replicate PBMC samples, with FDR below 0.01 and a log2 fold change above 5 up to day 15 being required. Each bulk clonotype was labeled CD4 or CD8 based on which sequenced repertoire, CD4 or CD8, contained the clonotype at higher abundance. The public sequencing data were trimmed at Q25 with fastp and processed into clonotypes with MiXCR by TCRdb, which kept only in-frame beta chains. Here each entry gathers all rows of one CDR3 protein and keeps the most common genes and DNA. TCRdb, not the original authors, processed these V and J calls. Present in this sample are about 550,000 distinct CDR3 sequences, about 19% of which were seen just once. The leading ten clones occupy 13% to 15% of the sample.

A note on this clonotype: Its binding antigen is unknown. One base away there is no much larger clone; base qualities are not given.

The chain uses TRBV29-1 and TRBJ2-1, with no confidently assigned D gene. This sample comprised PBMCs, obtained 15 days after the yellow fever booster vaccination. This receptor was taken from a man aged 30-40 years who received the YFV17D yellow fever vaccine. The nucleotides are TGCAGCGTTATGGACGGAGCCCACAATGAGCAGTTCTTC. The encoded protein is CSVMDGAHNEQFF.